The clone carrying this T cell receptor beta chain was observed a handful of times. The antigen is unknown. The sample originates from a study of blood T cells in healthy people across ages. This CDR3 contains 16 residues. Germline assignment: CDR1 SNHLY and CDR2 FYNNEI. V was clipped by 3 bases and J by 2 bases, with 14 bases between them. Combining a sample-barcoded 5' primer with a J-beta primer mix, a second PCR ran for roughly 6 to 12 cycles. TCRdb reprocessed the 5' RACE reads with MiXCR, giving one entry per CDR3 protein. The table records about 730,000 distinct CDR3 sequences, 35% to 45% of them present only once. Points from the study as a whole: Fewer expanded clones and more diversity marked long-lived versus aged donors. Researchers judged that diversity estimates from one million T cells fell short of true values.

This TCR was sampled from a woman aged 55-69 years in good health. The rearrangement links TRBV2 to TRBJ1-5; D is ambiguous. Sequencing used blood. CDR3 residues: CASSEQSGFGNQPQHF. CDR3 DNA: TGTGCCAGCAGTGAGCAATCCGGTTTTGGCAATCAGCCCCAGCATTTT.